Below, 17 T cell receptor beta chains from the same sample are listed, as sequenced in a study of spatial heterogeneity in lung cancer. From the 5' RACE reads, TCRdb called clonotypes with MiXCR, one entry per CDR3 protein. This sample has approximately 49,000 distinct CDR3 sequences, with less than 6% found just once. Indicated time point: sample taken at primary tumor resection. Without sorting, whole RNA was sequenced from tumor, nontumor lung or frozen PBMC. The sample was PBMCs, taken at surgery. The receptors shown here come from a male donor with early-stage non-small cell lung cancer.

In this sample, this clonotype turned up many times. This chain connects TRBV20-1 to TRBJ2-7; TRBD2 matches at 11 bases. Germline V CDR1 and CDR2: DFQATT, SNEGSKA (reference sequence). CDR3 length equals 14 residues. The V segment lost 0 bases and the J segment 5 bases; nucleotides outside the gene matches: 3. The CDR3 DNA reads TGCAGTGCTAGAGATGCGACTAGCGGGGACGAGCAGTACTTC. It codes for CSARDATSGDEQYF.

This clonotype has ten or more counts. The gene calls are TRBV29-1 and TRBJ1-2; TRBD1 might be the D (5 bases). Deletions cut 5 bases from V and 8 bases from J, with 15 bases between. CDR3 size: 12 residues. Germline CDR1 and CDR2: SQVTM and ANQGSEA. CDR3: CSVTRDREGYTF. The CDR3 DNA reads TGCAGCGTTACCAGGGACCGAGAAGGCTACACCTTC.

In its sample, this clonotype was seen many times. The chain combines TRBV5-1 with TRBJ2-5; 7 bases fit TRBD1. The V gene end was trimmed by 4 bases and the J gene end by 2 bases; junction bases not matched to a gene: 8. The CDR3 has 15 residues. Germline V gene data show CDR1 as SGHRS and CDR2 as YFSETQ. The DNA for the CDR3 is TGCGCCAGCAGCCGCGCTCCGGGACAGCAAGAGACCCAGTACTTC. Translation gives CASSRAPGQQETQYF.

Many counts were recorded for this clonotype. The gene calls are TRBV18 and TRBJ1-3; weak D call: TRBD1 (6 bases). This CDR3 contains 16 residues. Germline V gene sequence: CDR1 KGHSH, CDR2 LQKENI. Trimming cost V 2 bases and J 0 bases, with 11 bases left between them. The CDR3 spells CASSPYNRASGNTIYF. The CDR3 region has the DNA TGTGCCAGCTCACCATATAACAGGGCCTCTGGAAACACCATATATTTT.

This clonotype was counted at least ten times. The chain employs TRBV2 and TRBJ2-1, with unresolved D. Germline-derived CDR1 and CDR2 are SNHLY and FYNNEI. Deletions cut 6 bases from V and 9 bases from J, with 12 bases between. The CDR3 covers 12 residues. The CDR3 sequence: CASRDGPREQFF. CDR3 sequence (DNA): TGTGCCAGCAGGGACGGTCCTCGTGAGCAGTTCTTC.

The rearrangement joins TRBV9 to TRBJ2-2, with D unresolved. V gave up 2 bases and J gave up 4 bases, with 6 bases separating them. The CDR3 has 13 residues. Germline loops: CDR1 SGDLS, CDR2 YYNGEE. The CDR3 coding sequence is TGTGCCAGCAGCGTCCAATTCACCGGGGAGCTGTTTTTT. This sequence encodes CASSVQFTGELFF.

This clonotype was detected many times. The J gene is TRBJ1-1, the V gene TRBV13; possible D gene TRBD1, 5 bases. The CDR3 spans 13 residues. Trimming pared 4 bases from V and 7 bases from J, leaving 13 bases between. The germline CDR1 and CDR2 sequences are PRHDT and FYEKMQ (reference sequence). The chain's CDR3 is CASSSLRQGEAFF. The CDR3 coding sequence is TGTGCCAGCAGCTCCCTTCGGCAGGGTGAAGCTTTCTTT.

This clonotype was detected ten times or more. The chain carries TRBV11-2 and TRBJ2-7, with 7 bases that match TRBD2. This CDR3 is 15 amino acids long. Trimming took 0 bases from V and 3 from J; bases not matched to a gene: 5. From germline, CDR1 is SGHAT and CDR2 FQNNGV. CDR3 coding DNA: TGTGCCAGCAGCTTAGAGGCGGGAGATGGCTACGAGCAGTACTTC. It yields the protein CASSLEAGDGYEQYF.

This clonotype has ten or more counts. The rearrangement uses TRBV9 and TRBJ1-1; D perhaps matches TRBD1 (6 bases). V lost 3 bases and J lost 1, with 10 bases in between. The CDR3 runs 14 residues. CDR1 and CDR2 (germline): SGDLS, YYNGEE. This CDR3 reads CASSGGQPNTEAFF. CDR3 nucleotide sequence: TGTGCCAGCAGCGGAGGACAGCCGAACACTGAAGCTTTCTTT.

This clonotype was found many times. CDR3 amino acids: CASSQGLAGDYEQYF. CDR3 nucleotide sequence: TGCGCCAGCAGCCAGGGACTAGCGGGGGACTACGAGCAGTACTTC. J is TRBJ2-7 and V is TRBV4-3; 14 positions match TRBD2. V shed 3 bases, J shed 3 bases, and the junction held 1 base outside the gene matches. The length of the CDR3 is 15 residues. In germline, CDR1 is LGHNA, CDR2 YSLEER.

This clonotype appeared many times. V and J are TRBV6-6 and TRBJ2-1; D remains ambiguous. There are 14 residues in the CDR3. Germline values: CDR1 MNHNY, CDR2 SVGAGI (reference sequence). V was shortened by 1 base and J by 7 bases, with 11 bases between the two germline ends. In DNA form, the CDR3 reads TGTGCCAGCAGTTACTTGGTAGGAACGAATGAGCAGTTCTTC. It translates to CASSYLVGTNEQFF.

This clonotype was seen many times. This sequence joins TRBV21-1 and TRBJ1-2; TRBD1 is the table's D call and was not checked against the DNA. TRBV21-1 counts as a pseudogene. This CDR3 comprises 13 residues. The CDR3 loop reads CASPGRDNYGYTF. CDR3 sequence (DNA): TGTGCCAGCCCGGGACGGGATAACTATGGCTACACCTTC.

This clonotype showed up many times. This chain links TRBV4-3 with TRBJ2-2, with D perhaps assigned TRBD1 or TRBD2 (6 bases each). Germline CDR1 is LGHNA and CDR2 is YSLEER. The V end was cut by 1 base, the J end by 5 bases, with 17 bases between. This CDR3 spans 17 amino acids. The CDR3 sequence: CASSQVLWGAGTGELFF. The CDR3 DNA reads TGCGCCAGCAGCCAAGTTCTATGGGGGGCAGGGACCGGGGAGCTGTTTTTT.

This clonotype was picked up many times. The chain links TRBV7-9 to TRBJ2-5; 9 nucleotides align to TRBD2. V dropped 5 bases and J dropped 5; count of bases not matched to a gene: 12. The CDR3 consists of 16 residues. Per germline, CDR1 SEHNR and CDR2 FQNEAQ (reference sequence). The CDR3 is CASSQGGGRARETQYF. Written as DNA, the CDR3 is TGTGCCAGCAGCCAAGGAGGCGGGAGGGCCCGGGAGACCCAGTACTTC.

The rearrangement links TRBV29-1 to TRBJ2-7, with 11 bases aligning to TRBD1. With V trimmed by 7 bases and J by 4 bases, 9 bases remained unmatched. Germline values: CDR1 SQVTM, CDR2 ANQGSEA. This CDR3 has 14 amino acids. The DNA for the CDR3 is TGCAGCGCCAAAACCGGGACAGGGGGATACGAGCAGTACTTC. This encodes CSAKTGTGGYEQYF.

As to this clonotype: Just one base apart from a much larger clone, this may be a read error. V usage is TRBV9 and J usage is TRBJ2-5; D assignment may be TRBD1 or TRBD2 (7 bases each). Germline V gives CDR1 SGDLS, CDR2 YYNGEE. There are 15 residues in the CDR3. The CDR3 protein is CASSPGGVRTETRYF. CDR3 in DNA: TGTGCCAGCAGCCCAGGGGGGGTCCGAACGGAGACCCGGTACTTC.

This clonotype was seen only a few times. The J gene is TRBJ2-1, the V gene TRBV19, with 9 bases that match TRBD2. With V trimmed by 6 bases and J by 7 bases, 10 bases remained unmatched. The V gene's germline CDR1 is LNHDA and CDR2 SQIVND (reference sequence). The length of the CDR3 is 15 residues. The CDR3 reads CASSRSGSSLNEQFF. For the CDR3, the DNA is TGTGCCAGTAGCCGTAGCGGGAGTTCTTTGAATGAGCAGTTCTTC.